This TCR beta chain was documented in a study of blood T cell repertoires in COVID-19. Whole-study context: Whether acute or convalescent, the COVID-19 samples came from the United States, Italy and Spain.

In the authors' methods: Reference gene primers were amplified, and this amplification served to estimate nucleated cell counts. Libraries were prepared by immunoSEQ multiplex PCR; TCRdb keeps only in-frame clonotypes and omits some of them. V and J calls and clone size are copied from that table; D and trimming were computed from the DNA. The table has 470,000 or so clones, nearly 90% seen once. Participants were aged about 18 to 90 years, lived in over 20 US areas, and enrolled virtually. Cohorts were assigned according to the clinical history that participants reported. Specimen: PBMCs or T cells enriched from blood (not recorded which). The receptor's source is a woman under 30 with acute COVID-19.

CDR3 nucleotide sequence: TGCGGAGGCGAGCGGGGTAATGAGCAGTTCTTC. It translates to CGGERGNEQFF. This chain joins TRBV20-1 and TRBJ2-1; TRBD2 agrees at 7 bases. This CDR3 is 11 amino acids long. CDR1 is DFQATT, CDR2 SNEGSKA, per germline (reference sequence).